Listed below are T cell receptor beta chains from one sample, sequenced in a study of cytomegalovirus exposure and HLA in healthy donors. TCRdb's copy holds only in-frame clones and misses some; the assay was immunoSEQ multiplex PCR. The sample has some 170,000 clones; around 75% are singletons. The source material was PBMCs. These receptors all stem from a young man in good health and CMV-seropositive. The CDR3 runs from the conserved cysteine through the conserved F or W. A D gene is named only where the DNA matches it firmly.

D gene	J gene	V gene	CDR3 protein	CDR3 DNA
-	TRBJ1-5	TRBV5-5	CASSLGASNQPQHF	TGTGCCAGCAGCTTGGGGGCTAGCAATCAGCCCCAGCATTTT
-	TRBJ1-1	TRBV11-2	CASSLTGRQGEAFF	TGTGCCAGCAGCTTAACTGGGCGGCAGGGTGAAGCTTTCTTT